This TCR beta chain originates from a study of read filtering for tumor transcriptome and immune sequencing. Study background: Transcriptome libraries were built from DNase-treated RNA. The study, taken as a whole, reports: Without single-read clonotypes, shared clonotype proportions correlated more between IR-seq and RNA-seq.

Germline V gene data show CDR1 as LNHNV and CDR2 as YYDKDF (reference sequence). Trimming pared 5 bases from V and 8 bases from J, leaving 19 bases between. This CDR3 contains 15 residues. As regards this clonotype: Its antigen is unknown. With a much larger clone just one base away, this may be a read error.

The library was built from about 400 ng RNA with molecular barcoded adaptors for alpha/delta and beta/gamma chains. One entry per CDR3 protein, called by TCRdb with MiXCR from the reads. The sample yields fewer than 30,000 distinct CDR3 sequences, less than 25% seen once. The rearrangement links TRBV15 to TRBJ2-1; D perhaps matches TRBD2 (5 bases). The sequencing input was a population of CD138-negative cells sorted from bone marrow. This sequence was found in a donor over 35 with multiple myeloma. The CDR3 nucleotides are TGTGCCACCAGCCGGGGTCACCAGAAAGAGTATGAGCAGTTCTTC. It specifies CATSRGHQKEYEQFF.